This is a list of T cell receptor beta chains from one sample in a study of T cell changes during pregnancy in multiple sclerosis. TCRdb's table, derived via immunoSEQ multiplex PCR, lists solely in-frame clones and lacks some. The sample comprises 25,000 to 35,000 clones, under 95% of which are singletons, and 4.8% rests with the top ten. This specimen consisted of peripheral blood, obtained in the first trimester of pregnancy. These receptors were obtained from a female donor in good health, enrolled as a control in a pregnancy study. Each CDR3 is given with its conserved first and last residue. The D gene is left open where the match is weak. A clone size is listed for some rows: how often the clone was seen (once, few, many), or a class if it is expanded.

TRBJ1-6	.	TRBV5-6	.	TGTGCCAGCAGCTTAAGGACACTCGATTCACCCCTCCACTTT	CASSLRTLDSPLHF
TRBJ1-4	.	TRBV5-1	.	TGCGCCAGCAGCTTGGCGGGAAATACTAATGAAAAACTGTTTTTT	CASSLAGNTNEKLFF
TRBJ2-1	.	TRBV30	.	TGTGCCTGGAGTGTTGAGTCGGGGGGCCCCTACAATGAGCAGTTCTTC	CAWSVESGGPYNEQFF
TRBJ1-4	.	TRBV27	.	TGTGCCAGCAGTTCCCAAGGGGCGACTAATGAAAAACTGTTTTTT	CASSSQGATNEKLFF
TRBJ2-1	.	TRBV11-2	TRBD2	TGTGCCAGCAGCGTACCGGGACTAGTCCACAATGAGCAGTTCTTC	CASSVPGLVHNEQFF
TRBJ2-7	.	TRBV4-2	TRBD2	TGTGCCAGCAGCCAAGAGGCCAGCGGGAGGGGGCCTCGGCAGTACTTC	CASSQEASGRGPRQYF
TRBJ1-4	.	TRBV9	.	TGTGCCAGCAGCGTAGTTGGGCAGCAAAATGAAAAACTGTTTTTT	CASSVVGQQNEKLFF
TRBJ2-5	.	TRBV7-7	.	TGTGCCAGCAGCTTGTATACAGGGCTCCAAGAGACCCAGTACTTC	CASSLYTGLQETQYF
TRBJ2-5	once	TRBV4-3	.	TGCGCCAGCAGCCAAGATCTAATCCTAGGAGTATCGAGAGAGACCCAGTACTTC	CASSQDLILGVSRETQYF
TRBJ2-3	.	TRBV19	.	TGTGCCAGTAGTATGGGACTGGGCACAGATACGCAGTATTTT	CASSMGLGTDTQYF
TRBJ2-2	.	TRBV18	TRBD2	TGTGCCAGCTCACCGGGCCGCGGGGGGGCCGCCACCGGGGAGCTGTTTTTT	CASSPGRGGAATGELFF
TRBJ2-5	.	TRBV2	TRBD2	TGTGCCAGCAGTGAAGGACTAGCCATAGGGGAGACCCAGTACTTC	CASSEGLAIGETQYF
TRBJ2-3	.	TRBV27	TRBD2	TGTGCCAGCAGTTCCCCGGGGGGAAACACAGATACGCAGTATTTT	CASSSPGGNTDTQYF
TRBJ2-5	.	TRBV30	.	TGTGCCTGGACCCCAAGCCTTTATTGGGAGACCCAGTACTTC	CAWTPSLYWETQYF
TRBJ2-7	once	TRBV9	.	TGTGCCAGCGGGGGGGCCACTTACGAGCAGTACTTC	CASGGATYEQYF
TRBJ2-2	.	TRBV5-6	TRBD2	TGTGCCAGCAACCCTAGCGGGGGCCTGAACACCGGGGAGCTGTTTTTT	CASNPSGGLNTGELFF
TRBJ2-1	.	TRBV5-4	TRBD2	TGTGCCAGCAGCTTGACGGGGGGGCCCTACAATGAGCAGTTCTTC	CASSLTGGPYNEQFF
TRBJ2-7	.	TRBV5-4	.	TGTGCCAGCAGCTTGGTAGGCAGGGCCCCCATCGAGCAGTACTTC	CASSLVGRAPIEQYF
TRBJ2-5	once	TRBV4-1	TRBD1	TGCGCCAGCTCGGGACAGGGCCAAGAGACCCAGTACTTC	CASSGQGQETQYF
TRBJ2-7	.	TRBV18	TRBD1	TGTGCCAGCTCAATACAGGGGGCGCTTGAGCAGTACTTC	CASSIQGALEQYF
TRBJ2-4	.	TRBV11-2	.	TGTGCCAGCAGCGTCGGGACAATCACCGCTAATTTTCAGTACTTC	CASSVGTITANFQYF
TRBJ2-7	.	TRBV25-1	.	TGTGCCAGCAGTCATCCAGTTTCCTACGAGCAGTACTTC	CASSHPVSYEQYF
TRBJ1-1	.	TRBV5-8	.	TGTGCCAGCAGCACACAGGGTCCCCTGGGTGAGATCTTT	CASSTQGPLGEIF
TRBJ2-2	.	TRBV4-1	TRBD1	TGCGCCAGCAGCGGGGACAGGGGGCAGACCGGGGAGCTGTTTTTT	CASSGDRGQTGELFF
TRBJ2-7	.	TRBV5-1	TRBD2	TGCGCCAGCAGCTCGACTAGCGGGGGGCTGTCGAACTCCTACGAGCAGTACTTC	CASSSTSGGLSNSYEQYF
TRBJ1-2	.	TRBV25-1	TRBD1	TGTGCCAGCAGTGTCGACAGGGGCGGCTACACCTTC	CASSVDRGGYTF
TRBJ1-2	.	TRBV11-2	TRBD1	TGTGCCAGCAGCTGGACAGGGGACCCCTATGGCTACACCTTC	CASSWTGDPYGYTF
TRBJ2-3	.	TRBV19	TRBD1	TGTGCCACTGCCCGGGACAGGGGGCGGGGGGATACGCAGTATTTT	CATARDRGRGDTQYF
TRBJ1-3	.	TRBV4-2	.	TGTGCCAGCAGCCAAGGAGGGGACATCAACTCTGGAAACACCATATATTTT	CASSQGGDINSGNTIYF
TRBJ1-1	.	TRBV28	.	TGTGCCAGCAGTTTAATACAGAAGAACACTGAAGCTTTCTTT	CASSLIQKNTEAFF
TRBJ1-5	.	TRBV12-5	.	TGTGCTAGTGGTTTGGTACAATCAGGGGTTGGGAATCAGCCCCAGCATTTT	CASGLVQSGVGNQPQHF
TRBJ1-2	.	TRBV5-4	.	TGTGCCAGCAGCTCACAGGGTAGGGCTAACTATGGCTACACCTTC	CASSSQGRANYGYTF
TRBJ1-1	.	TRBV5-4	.	TGTGCCAGCAGCAGGTCTCAGGGACTTAACACTGAAGCTTTCTTT	CASSRSQGLNTEAFF
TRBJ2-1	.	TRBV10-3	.	TGTGCCATCGGGCCCGGTGCTAGCGCCTCCCATGAGCAGTTCTTC	CAIGPGASASHEQFF